One sample yielded the 5 T cell receptor beta chains listed below, sequenced in a study of T-cell memory formation after mild COVID-19. TCRdb re-analysed the 5' RACE reads in MiXCR, keeping a single row per CDR3 protein. The sample has roughly 510,000 distinct CDR3 sequences; around 16% are singletons. The material sequenced was PBMCs or a T cell subset sorted from them (not recorded which). The origin of the receptors is an adult woman who had mild COVID-19 (a few samples of this study predate the infection). Cell type and time point are not known.

The chain recombines TRBV20-1 with TRBJ2-1; 9 positions agree with TRBD1. Germline V gene lookup returns CDR1 DFQATT and CDR2 SNEGSKA (reference sequence). The ends lost 0 bases at V and 7 bases at J; junction bases unmatched: 4. This CDR3 is built from 14 residues. The CDR3: CSARDWDRVNEQFF. CDR3 nucleotides: TGCAGTGCTAGAGATTGGGACAGGGTAAATGAGCAGTTCTTC.

V gene TRBV29-1 combines with J gene TRBJ2-7; 7 bases agree with TRBD1. The CDR3 is made up of 12 amino acids. The germline gives CDR1 SQVTM, CDR2 ANQGSEA. V was clipped by 5 bases and J by 6 bases; unmatched bases: 7. The CDR3: CSVCKTGFEQYF. In nucleotides, the CDR3 is TGCAGCGTTTGTAAGACAGGGTTCGAGCAGTACTTC.

This clonotype was seen a few times. CDR3 residues: CASSPGGVGGYTF. The CDR3 DNA follows: TGTGCCAGCAGCCCAGGGGGCGTCGGTGGCTACACCTTC. The chain combines TRBV6-5 with TRBJ1-2; 8 bases are shared with TRBD1. This CDR3 spans 13 amino acids. V shed 6 bases, J shed 7 bases, and the junction held 7 bases outside the gene matches. Germline-derived CDR1 and CDR2 are MNHEY and SVGAGI.

Concerning this clonotype: A junction boundary mismatches the germline segment, possibly from a read error. This sequence joins TRBV11-2 and TRBJ2-7; D is unresolved. This CDR3 has 13 amino acids. Germline lookup yields CDR1 SGHAT and CDR2 FQNNGV. In DNA, the CDR3 is TGTGCCAGCAGCTTAGCTTTCTCCGACGAGCAGTACTTC. Translation gives CASSLAFSDEQYF.

The chain has TRBV7-2 and TRBJ1-2; D call uncertain. Trimming stripped 1 base from V and 5 bases from J, with 14 bases between. The CDR3 extends over 15 amino acids. Germline assignment: CDR1 SGHTA and CDR2 FQGNSA. CDR3 loop: CASSLGIRPLYGYTF. DNA of the CDR3: TGTGCCAGCAGCTTAGGGATCAGGCCACTTTATGGCTACACCTTC. Based on the CDR3 plus reference TRBV7-2 and TRBJ1-2, the full variable domain is GAGVSQSPSNKVTEKGKDVELRCDPISGHTALYWYRQSLGQGLEFLIYFQGNSAPDKSGLPSDRFSAERTGGSVSTLTIQRTQQEDSAVYLCASSLGIRPLYGYTFGSGTRLTVV.